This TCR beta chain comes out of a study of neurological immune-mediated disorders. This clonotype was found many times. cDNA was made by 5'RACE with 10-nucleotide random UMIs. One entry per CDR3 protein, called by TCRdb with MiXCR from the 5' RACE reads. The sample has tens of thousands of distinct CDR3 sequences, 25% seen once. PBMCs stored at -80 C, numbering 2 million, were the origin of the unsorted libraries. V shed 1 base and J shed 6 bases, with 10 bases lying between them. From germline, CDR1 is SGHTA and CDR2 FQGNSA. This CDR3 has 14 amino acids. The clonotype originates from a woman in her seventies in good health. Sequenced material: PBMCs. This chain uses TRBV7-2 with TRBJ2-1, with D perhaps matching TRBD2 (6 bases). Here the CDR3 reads CASSLDGGINEQFF. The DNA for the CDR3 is TGTGCCAGCAGCTTAGATGGGGGGATCAATGAGCAGTTCTTC.